A single sample gave rise to the 32 T cell receptor beta chains below, sequenced in a study of T cell changes during pregnancy in multiple sclerosis. Clones were sequenced by immunoSEQ multiplex PCR, and TCRdb holds only the in-frame ones, with some missing. The sample shows under 40,000 clones, 70% to 90% of them seen only once. The sample in question was CD4+ T cells from peripheral blood mononuclear cells, obtained before pregnancy. These receptors all come from a female donor with multiple sclerosis, enrolled in a pregnancy study.

The V call is TRBV5-1, the J call TRBJ2-5; D not certain. V lost 3 bases and J 3 bases, leaving 9 bases between the germline ends. The CDR3 consists of 13 residues. The germline V gene has CDR1 SGHRS and CDR2 YFSETQ. The CDR3 spells CASSYLVEETQYF. CDR3 sequence (DNA): TGCGCCAGCAGCTACCTAGTTGAAGAGACCCAGTACTTC.

V is TRBV18 and J is TRBJ1-3, with a possible D match to TRBD1 (5 bases). Trimming removed 8 bases from V and 0 bases from J, with 8 bases in between. Germline-derived CDR1 and CDR2 are KGHSH and LQKENI. CDR3 length equals 13 residues. CDR3 nucleotide sequence: TGTGCCAGCACCGACAGCTCTGGAAACACCATATATTTT. Encoded protein: CASTDSSGNTIYF.

Concerning this clone: Other DNA sequences in this specimen translate into the identical CDR3. The chain is built from TRBV7-3 and TRBJ2-1; TRBD2 matches at 7 bases. With V trimmed by 1 base and J by 10 bases, 7 bases remained unmatched. This CDR3 comprises 14 residues. Germline assignment: CDR1 SGHTA and CDR2 FQGTGA. Written as DNA, the CDR3 is TGTGCCAGCAGCTTAAGGGGAGGGACCGGGGAGCAGTTCTTC. This translates into CASSLRGGTGEQFF.

The chain is built from TRBV11-2 and TRBJ1-6; no definite D call. V was trimmed by 3 bases and J by 4 bases, leaving 10 bases between them. Germline assignment: CDR1 SGHAT and CDR2 FQNNGV. CDR3 size: 15 residues. CDR3 nucleotides: TGTGCCAGCAGCTTGGCGTGGAGGTATAATTCACCCCTCCACTTT. It is translated as CASSLAWRYNSPLHF.

The gene calls are TRBV18 and TRBJ1-2; no firm D call. The CDR3 is 14 amino acids. Germline V gives CDR1 KGHSH, CDR2 LQKENI. V lost 1 base, J lost 4 bases, and 10 bases lay in between. CDR3 loop: CASSPRREGYGYTF. The DNA for the CDR3 is TGTGCCAGCTCACCACGGAGGGAGGGCTATGGCTACACCTTC.

The chain is built from TRBV7-8 and TRBJ1-6, with TRBD1 matching over 9 bases. Germline V gene lookup returns CDR1 SGHVS and CDR2 FQNEAQ. This CDR3 spans 16 amino acids. The trim removed 2 bases at V and 9 bases at J, leaving 8 bases unmatched. This CDR3 reads CASSLRWGQGSSPLHF. The CDR3 nucleotides read TGTGCCAGCAGCTTACGGTGGGGACAGGGAAGTTCACCCCTCCACTTT. Using reference TRBV7-8 and TRBJ1-6 for the parts outside the CDR3, the full variable domain is GAGVSQSPRYKVAKRGQDVALRCDPISGHVSLFWYQQALGQGPEFLTYFQNEAQLDKSGLPSDRFFAERPEGSVSTLKIQRTQQEDSAVYLCASSLRWGQGSSPLHFGNGTRLTVT.

For the CDR3, the DNA is TGTGCCAGCAGCCTGAGGACTAGCGGGGGGGCCGGGGAGCTGTTTTTT. This sequence encodes CASSLRTSGGAGELFF. The chain carries TRBV5-5 and TRBJ2-2, with 15 bases lining up with TRBD2. The CDR3 has 16 residues. Germline CDR1 and CDR2: SGHKS and YYEKEE (reference sequence). The V and J ends lost 4 bases and 6 bases, in that order; junction bases with no gene match: 4.

The chain carries TRBV1 and TRBJ1-1; the listed D gene, TRBD1, was not tested against the DNA. TRBV1 is tagged as a pseudogene. This CDR3 contains 16 residues. The DNA of the CDR3 is TGCACCAGCAGCCAAGATCTTATGGGGCAGACCACTGAAGCTTTCTTT. As protein: CTSSQDLMGQTTEAFF.

The V and J genes are TRBV5-1 and TRBJ2-1; no reliable D call. Germline loops: CDR1 SGHRS, CDR2 YFSETQ. Trimming removed 4 bases from V and 0 bases from J, with 11 bases in between. This CDR3 has 15 residues. The CDR3, as DNA: TGCGCCAGCAGCCCCCGGAGCATCTCCTACAATGAGCAGTTCTTC. Amino acids: CASSPRSISYNEQFF.

This sequence joins TRBV30 and TRBJ2-3, with 12 bases that match TRBD2. Germline V gene data show CDR1 as GTSNPN and CDR2 as SVGIG (reference sequence). This CDR3 is 15 amino acids long. J was trimmed by 6 bases and V by 2 bases; bases with no gene match: 6. The DNA of the CDR3 is TGTGCCTGGAGTTCCGGACTAGCGGGGATTGATACGCAGTATTTT. Its translation is CAWSSGLAGIDTQYF.

This clone has only a few counts. The chain uses TRBV19 and TRBJ2-7, with D possibly TRBD1 on 6 matching bases. The ends were cut back, 3 bases at V and 6 bases at J, with 15 bases in the middle. CDR3 length equals 14 residues. Germline V CDR1 and CDR2: LNHDA, SQIVND (reference sequence). The chain's CDR3 is CASSIQTGPLEQYF. In DNA form, the CDR3 reads TGTGCCAGTAGTATTCAGACAGGTCCCCTCGAGCAGTACTTC.

CDR3 sequence reads: CASSVRGETQYF. The CDR3 DNA reads as TGTGCCAGTAGTGTTCGGGGGGAGACCCAGTACTTC. The genes are TRBV19 and TRBJ2-5, with D tentatively TRBD2 (6 bases). This CDR3 is 12 amino acids long. V was clipped by 5 bases and J by 5 bases, with 9 bases between them. Germline V gene lookup returns CDR1 LNHDA and CDR2 SQIVND (reference sequence).

The chain has TRBV5-4 and TRBJ2-7; D unclear. Looked up from germline, CDR1 is SGHNT and CDR2 is YYREEE (reference sequence). This CDR3 has 13 residues. Trimming stripped 2 bases from V and 2 bases from J, with 8 bases between. Here the CDR3 reads CASSFQSTYEQYF. Here the CDR3 DNA reads TGTGCCAGCAGCTTCCAGTCAACCTACGAGCAGTACTTC.

This chain uses TRBV4-2 with TRBJ2-1, with D unresolved. The CDR3 is 15 residues long. Per the germline V gene, CDR1 is LGHNA and CDR2 is YNFKEQ. The V end lost 0 bases, the J end lost 3 bases, and 9 bases lay between the germline ends. The CDR3: CASSQDLAGYNEQFF. The CDR3 DNA reads as TGTGCCAGCAGCCAAGATCTGGCAGGCTACAATGAGCAGTTCTTC.

The chain combines TRBV30 with TRBJ1-2; 10 nucleotides align to TRBD1. The V and J ends lost 7 bases and 6 bases, in that order; junction bases with no gene match: 8. The CDR3 contains 13 residues. The germline V gene has CDR1 GTSNPN and CDR2 SVGIG (reference sequence). The DNA for the CDR3 is TGTGCCTCCCGGACAGGGGGAGGAGATGGCTACACCTTC. It yields the protein CASRTGGGDGYTF. The full variable domain, with the rest looked up from reference TRBV30 and TRBJ1-2, is SQTIHQWPATLVQPVGSPLSLECTVEGTSNPNLYWYRQAAGRGLQLLFYSVGIGQISSEVPQNLSASRPQDRQFILSSKKLLLSDSGFYLCASRTGGGDGYTFGSGTRLTVV.

The rearrangement uses TRBV5-4 and TRBJ2-3; D call uncertain. V lost 4 bases and J lost 5, with 14 bases in between. The CDR3 spans 14 residues. The germline V gene has CDR1 SGHNT and CDR2 YYREEE (reference sequence). Here the CDR3 reads CASSPTAGGDTQYF. Here the CDR3 DNA reads TGTGCCAGCAGCCCGACTGCCGGTGGAGATACGCAGTATTTT. The full variable domain, its missing parts supplied by reference TRBV5-4 and TRBJ2-3, is ETGVTQSPTHLIKTRGQQVTLRCSSQSGHNTVSWYQQALGQGPQFIFQYYREEENGRGNFPPRFSGLQFPNYSSELNVNALELDDSALYLCASSPTAGGDTQYFGPGTRLTVL.

V and J are TRBV5-4 and TRBJ2-1; 8 nucleotides line up with TRBD1. The germline V gene has CDR1 SGHNT and CDR2 YYREEE (reference sequence). The CDR3 is 15 residues long. V gave up 3 bases and J gave up 9 bases; unmatched junction bases: 11. The chain's CDR3 is CASSSPDRVDTEQFF. The CDR3 DNA reads as TGTGCCAGCAGCTCACCGGACAGGGTAGACACTGAGCAGTTCTTC.

The J gene is TRBJ2-3, the V gene TRBV18; TRBD2 matches at 9 bases. CDR3 length: 16 residues. From germline, CDR1 is KGHSH and CDR2 LQKENI. Germline trimming cut 3 bases from V and 2 bases from J; bases unmatched to any gene: 6. The chain's CDR3 is CASSPSLAGYTDTQYF. CDR3 coding DNA: TGTGCCAGCTCACCTTCGCTAGCGGGGTACACAGATACGCAGTATTTT.

The chain uses TRBV5-1 and TRBJ1-2, with 8 bases that match TRBD1. Germline CDR1 reads SGHRS; CDR2 reads YFSETQ. J lost 5 bases, V lost 4 bases, and 7 bases had no gene match. The CDR3 is 14 amino acids. The chain's CDR3 is CASSPQGARYGYTF. As DNA, the CDR3 is TGCGCCAGCAGCCCGCAGGGGGCCAGGTATGGCTACACCTTC.

CDR3 DNA sequence: TGTGCCAGCAGCGTAGCCTCAGGGGCGGGTGGTTCACCCCTCCACTTT. Protein product: CASSVASGAGGSPLHF. The V call is TRBV9, the J call TRBJ1-6; D perhaps matches TRBD1 (6 bases). With 0 bases removed from V and 9 bases from J, the gap between germline ends came to 16 bases. This CDR3 has 16 amino acids. Germline-derived CDR1 and CDR2 are SGDLS and YYNGEE.

The chain joins TRBV5-1 to TRBJ2-7; perhaps TRBD1 as D (6 bases). The CDR3 has 12 amino acids. V was trimmed by 7 bases and J by 0 bases, leaving 8 bases between them. Looked up from germline, CDR1 is SGHRS and CDR2 is YFSETQ. The CDR3 is CASGRGSYEQYF. DNA of the CDR3: TGCGCCAGCGGCAGGGGCTCCTACGAGCAGTACTTC.

The rearrangement joins TRBV30 to TRBJ2-3; D might be TRBD1 (5 bases). V lost 4 bases, J lost 2 bases, and 16 bases lay in between. Germline V gene sequence: CDR1 GTSNPN, CDR2 SVGIG (reference sequence). The CDR3 extends over 15 amino acids. This CDR3 is CAWTSKDRHTDTQYF. The CDR3 DNA reads TGTGCCTGGACCTCGAAAGACAGACACACAGATACGCAGTATTTT.

V gene TRBV7-9 combines with J gene TRBJ1-2; tentatively, D is TRBD1 (5 bases). The CDR3 length is 13 residues. The germline gives CDR1 SEHNR, CDR2 FQNEAQ (reference sequence). V shed 10 bases and J shed 6 bases, with 18 bases lying between them. The CDR3 DNA reads as TGTGCCACCCGGCCGAGACAGCTTGATGGCTACACCTTC. Translated, it gives CATRPRQLDGYTF. The full variable domain, rest sourced from reference TRBV7-9 and TRBJ1-2, is DTGVSQNPRHKITKRGQNVTFRCDPISEHNRLYWYRQTLGQGPEFLTYFQNEAQLEKSRLLSDRFSAERPKGSFSTLEIQRTEQGDSAMYLCATRPRQLDGYTFGSGTRLTVV.

This clone is a singleton in its sample. The CDR3 spells CASSKARGDSRPYSGANVLTF. CDR3 nucleotide sequence: TGTGCCAGCAGCAAAGCGCGGGGGGACTCCCGTCCCTACTCTGGGGCCAACGTCCTGACTTTC. V usage is TRBV21-1 and J usage is TRBJ2-6; the table assigns TRBD2, which was not confirmed against the DNA. TRBV21-1 is recorded as a pseudogene. The CDR3 sequence is 21 residues long.

The chain recombines TRBV6-5 with TRBJ2-7; 9 nucleotides agree with TRBD1. Losses at the gene ends were 6 bases for V and 5 bases for J; bases not matched to a gene: 8. The CDR3 runs to 14 residues. From germline, CDR1 is MNHEY and CDR2 SVGAGI. This CDR3 reads CASSKQGAPHEQYF. Here the CDR3 DNA reads TGTGCCAGCAGCAAACAGGGGGCTCCCCACGAGCAGTACTTC.

The chain uses TRBV18 and TRBJ2-5; D is perhaps TRBD2 (6 bases). This CDR3 region has 14 residues. Germline values: CDR1 KGHSH, CDR2 LQKENI. Trimming cost V 6 bases and J 3 bases, with 14 bases left between them. The CDR3 DNA follows: TGTGCCAGCTCGCCCAATCGGGGGAAAGAGACCCAGTACTTC. It specifies CASSPNRGKETQYF. Based on the CDR3 plus reference TRBV18 and TRBJ2-5, the full variable domain is NAGVMQNPRHLVRRRGQEARLRCSPMKGHSHVYWYRQLPEEGLKFMVYLQKENIIDESGMPKERFSAEFPKEGPSILRIQQVVRGDSAAYFCASSPNRGKETQYFGPGTRLLVL.

The gene calls are TRBV6-4 and TRBJ2-3; TRBD1 is a possible D gene (5 bases). The germline V gene encodes CDR1 MRHNA and CDR2 SNTAGT. V lost 3 bases and J 4 bases, leaving 17 bases between the germline ends. The CDR3 is made up of 16 amino acids. The CDR3 region is CASSEVYRSWPDTQYF. CDR3 sequence (DNA): TGTGCCAGCAGTGAGGTGTACAGGTCGTGGCCAGATACGCAGTATTTT.

The chain uses TRBV18 and TRBJ2-5; no clear D gene. The CDR3 sequence is 11 residues long. Germline V gene data show CDR1 as KGHSH and CDR2 as LQKENI. V lost 3 bases, J lost 5 bases, and 4 bases lay in between. This CDR3 is CASSPGETQYF. CDR3 DNA: TGTGCCAGCTCACCCGGGGAGACCCAGTACTTC.

The rearrangement uses TRBV5-5 and TRBJ1-2; 9 nucleotides match TRBD1. The CDR3 sequence is 14 residues long. The V segment lost 2 bases and the J segment 3 bases; nucleotides outside the gene matches: 2. The germline V gene encodes CDR1 SGHKS and CDR2 YYEKEE (reference sequence). CDR3 in amino acids: CASSFWDRDYGYTF. CDR3 in DNA: TGTGCCAGCAGCTTCTGGGACAGGGACTATGGCTACACCTTC.

In its sample, this clone was seen a few times. The chain joins TRBV28 to TRBJ2-7; D might be TRBD1 (8 bases). Per the germline V gene, CDR1 is MDHEN and CDR2 is SYDVKM. V shed 6 bases and J shed 4 bases, with 22 bases lying between them. This CDR3 is built from 16 residues. The CDR3 DNA is TGTGCCAGCAGCGAGGGAGGGGCAGGGGGCTCGTACGAGCAGTACTTC. It codes for CASSEGGAGGSYEQYF.

The chain employs TRBV5-1 and TRBJ1-2; D is undetermined. The CDR3 is 13 amino acids. Per the germline V gene, CDR1 is SGHRS and CDR2 is YFSETQ. The ends were cut back, 4 bases at V and 2 bases at J, with 9 bases in the middle. The CDR3 bases are TGCGCCAGCAGCACAGACCAGAACTATGGCTACACCTTC. Amino acid sequence: CASSTDQNYGYTF.

This clone was observed a handful of times. V usage is TRBV9 and J usage is TRBJ2-5, with D maybe TRBD2 (6 bases). CDR1 is SGDLS and CDR2 is YYNGEE in the germline V gene. V gave up 2 bases and J gave up 5 bases, with 10 bases separating them. This CDR3 has 13 residues. CDR3 amino acids: CASSVRGRETQYF. The CDR3 region has the DNA TGTGCCAGCAGCGTGCGGGGCAGGGAGACCCAGTACTTC.